One sample yielded the 17 T cell receptor beta chains listed below, sequenced in a study of T-cell memory formation after mild COVID-19. A single record per CDR3 protein comes from TCRdb applying MiXCR to the 5' RACE reads. This sample has a few hundred thousand distinct CDR3 sequences, with around a tenth found just once. The sequenced material came from PBMCs or a T cell subset sorted from them (not recorded which). The receptors come from a man in his late teens or twenties who had mild COVID-19 (a few samples of this study predate the infection). Cell type and time point are not known.

Only a few counts were recorded for this clonotype. The chain joins TRBV6-1 to TRBJ2-7; 8 nucleotides align to TRBD1. CDR1 and CDR2 from the germline V gene are MNHNS and SASEGT. V gave up 6 bases and J gave up 9 bases; unmatched junction bases: 10. This CDR3 has 13 amino acids. The CDR3 reads CASRGTGGTGQYF. The CDR3 coding sequence is TGTGCCAGCAGAGGGACAGGAGGGACGGGGCAGTACTTC.

This clonotype has more than one count but fewer than ten. The chain couples TRBV12-3 or TRBV12-4 to TRBJ2-7; either TRBD1 or TRBD2 may supply D (6 bases each). The CDR3 has 14 amino acids. Trimming cost V 10 bases and J 7 bases, with 23 bases left between them. CDR3 sequence reads: CATGGAGKPGEQYF. CDR3 sequence (DNA): TGTGCCACCGGGGGCGCGGGGAAACCGGGAGAGCAGTACTTC.

This clonotype has more than one count but fewer than ten. The chain employs TRBV6-6 and TRBJ1-1; 7 bases fit TRBD1. V shed 7 bases and J 5 bases; nucleotides not matched to a gene: 7. Germline-derived CDR1 and CDR2 are MNHNY and SVGAGI (reference sequence). The CDR3 is 13 amino acids. The CDR3: CASIWNRGTEAFF. The CDR3 nucleotides are TGTGCCAGCATTTGGAACAGGGGTACTGAAGCTTTCTTT.

V gene TRBV4-1 combines with J gene TRBJ1-5; D remains ambiguous. Germline V gene data show CDR1 as MGHRA and CDR2 as YSYEKL. Trimming took off 0 bases at V and 11 bases at J, with 14 bases between the two ends. The CDR3 length is 14 residues. CDR3 coding DNA: TGCGCCAGCAGCCAAGATTTTCCCCCTCGAGCCCAGCATTTT. It encodes CASSQDFPPRAQHF.

In this sample, this clonotype turned up a few times. The chain carries TRBV5-1 and TRBJ1-4, with D possibly matching TRBD1 (5 bases). CDR1 SGHRS and CDR2 YFSETQ come from the germline V gene. This CDR3 region has 15 residues. Trimming removed 0 bases from V and 5 bases from J, with 11 bases in between. CDR3 in DNA: TGCGCCAGCAGCTTGGGTGTACAGGAGAATGAAAAACTGTTTTTT. It codes for CASSLGVQENEKLFF. Together with reference TRBV5-1 and TRBJ1-4, the CDR3 gives the full variable domain: KAGVTQTPRYLIKTRGQQVTLSCSPISGHRSVSWYQQTPGQGLQFLFEYFSETQRNKGNFPGRFSGRQFSNSRSEMNVSTLELGDSALYLCASSLGVQENEKLFFGSGTQLSVL.

V and J are TRBV2 and TRBJ1-2; the D gene is possibly TRBD1 (5 bases). Trimming took 7 bases from V and 5 from J, leaving 14 bases between them. CDR3 length equals 13 residues. Per germline, CDR1 SNHLY and CDR2 FYNNEI. CDR3 sequence reads: CASIDRGAYGYTF. CDR3 coding DNA: TGTGCCAGCATCGACAGAGGGGCATATGGCTACACCTTC.

This chain connects TRBV5-1 to TRBJ2-5; D gene ambiguous. Germline V gene sequence: CDR1 SGHRS, CDR2 YFSETQ. This CDR3 is 15 amino acids long. Trimming took off 6 bases at V and 4 bases at J, with 19 bases between the two ends. The CDR3 DNA is TGCGCCAGCAAGGTCCAACCCGATGTCGTAGAGACCCAGTACTTC. Protein sequence: CASKVQPDVVETQYF.

The gene calls are TRBV24-1 and TRBJ2-1; D ambiguous. The CDR3 covers 14 residues. V shed 4 bases and J shed 3 bases, with 9 bases lying between them. Germline CDR1 KGHDR, CDR2 SFDVKD. DNA of the CDR3: TGTGCCACCAGTGAACCGAATGACTACAATGAGCAGTTCTTC. Translated, it gives CATSEPNDYNEQFF.

This clonotype has a handful of counts. This chain links TRBV29-1 with TRBJ2-3, with 7 bases that match TRBD1. Germline CDR1 SQVTM, CDR2 ANQGSEA. This CDR3 region has 12 residues. V trimming: 7 bases; J trimming: 2 bases; junction bases outside the gene matches: 3. The CDR3 is CSGDRYTDTQYF. The CDR3 bases are TGCAGCGGGGACAGATACACAGATACGCAGTATTTT.

This clonotype was seen only a few times. This chain connects TRBV6-1 to TRBJ1-6, with a possible D match to TRBD1 (5 bases). Trimming took off 1 base at V and 9 bases at J, with 16 bases between the two ends. The CDR3 is 16 amino acids. Germline V gene sequence: CDR1 MNHNS, CDR2 SASEGT. CDR3 sequence (DNA): TGTGCCAGCAGTGAAGGCGGGTGGGGGATCGGTTCACCCCTCCACTTT. Amino acids: CASSEGGWGIGSPLHF.

This clonotype was seen a handful of times. The chain carries TRBV12-3 or TRBV12-4 and TRBJ1-1, with D possibly TRBD1 on 5 matching bases. Trimming stripped 5 bases from V and 4 bases from J, with 14 bases between. The length of the CDR3 is 14 residues. The CDR3, as DNA: TGTGCCAGCAGTCCACGTCAGGGACGCACTGAAGCTTTCTTT. It yields the protein CASSPRQGRTEAFF.

A few counts support this clonotype. The V call is TRBV10-3, the J call TRBJ1-6; 9 bases are a match to TRBD1. CDR1 is ENHRY, CDR2 SYGVKD, per germline. With 4 bases clipped from V and 5 bases from J, the junction kept 3 bases outside the gene matches. The length of the CDR3 is 15 residues. DNA of the CDR3: TGTGCCATCAGTGTGGGACAGGGTAATAATTCACCCCTCCACTTT. It specifies CAISVGQGNNSPLHF.

This clonotype occurred a few times. The chain combines TRBV29-1 with TRBJ1-2; D is unclear. V shed 3 bases and J shed 12 bases, with 17 bases lying between them. CDR3 length: 12 residues. Germline V gene sequence: CDR1 SQVTM, CDR2 ANQGSEA. Here the CDR3 DNA reads TGCAGCGTTGATGTTAGTTTGCCTGCGGACACCTTC. Its protein product is CSVDVSLPADTF.

In this sample, this clonotype turned up many times. The J gene is TRBJ1-1, the V gene TRBV4-1; no firm D call. The CDR3 has 16 residues. The V end lost 0 bases, the J end lost 4 bases, and 15 bases lay between the germline ends. Germline V gives CDR1 MGHRA, CDR2 YSYEKL. CDR3 DNA sequence: TGCGCCAGCAGCCAAGAGGGCCGGGGTGGGAGCACTGAAGCTTTCTTT. Protein: CASSQEGRGGSTEAFF.

The CDR3 loop reads CATSRRLAGYLEQFF. CDR3 sequence (DNA): TGTGCCACCAGCAGGAGGCTAGCGGGGTATCTTGAGCAGTTCTTC. This sequence joins TRBV15 and TRBJ2-1, with 9 bases identical to TRBD2. V gave up 3 bases and J gave up 9 bases; unmatched junction bases: 9. The CDR3 spans 15 residues. In germline, CDR1 is LNHNV, CDR2 YYDKDF (reference sequence).

This clonotype was found many times. J is TRBJ2-2 and V is TRBV12-3 or TRBV12-4; D call uncertain. V lost 8 bases and J 3 bases, leaving 13 bases between the germline ends. This CDR3 spans 14 amino acids. CDR3 sequence (DNA): TGTGCCAGCGCCGGCCTGGGCTACACCGGGGAGCTGTTTTTT. Translation gives CASAGLGYTGELFF.

The genes are TRBV12-3 or TRBV12-4 and TRBJ2-5; 8 bases are a match to TRBD1. V gave up 7 bases and J gave up 2 bases; unmatched junction bases: 3. This CDR3 is built from 13 residues. CDR3 region: CASTRTGQETQYF. The CDR3 DNA sequence: TGTGCCAGCACCAGGACAGGGCAAGAGACCCAGTACTTC.